The 5 T cell receptor beta chains given below trace back to one sample, sequenced in a study of blood T cell repertoires in COVID-19. The assay was immunoSEQ multiplex PCR, and TCRdb's table has in-frame clones only and misses some. The repertoire holds about 130,000 clones, with approximately 83% as singletons. What was sequenced was peripheral blood. These receptors were taken from a man at least 80 years old with active or convalescent COVID-19.

The chain recombines TRBV12-3 or TRBV12-4 with TRBJ2-1; D is possibly TRBD1 (6 bases). The CDR3 loop spans 13 amino acids. V lost 8 bases to trimming and J lost 4 bases, with 12 bases between them. This chain's CDR3 is CASQPGQYNEQFF. DNA of the CDR3: TGTGCCAGCCAACCGGGACAATACAATGAGCAGTTCTTC.

This sequence joins TRBV27 and TRBJ1-2, with D perhaps matching TRBD1 (6 bases). This CDR3 has 12 amino acids. Germline values: CDR1 MNHEY, CDR2 SMNVEV (reference sequence). V lost 11 bases and J lost 7, with 17 bases in between. The CDR3 here is CASGQGLRGYTF. CDR3 DNA sequence: TGTGCCTCGGGCCAGGGGCTACGTGGCTACACCTTC.

This chain joins TRBV7-8 and TRBJ1-2; 9 bases are a match to TRBD1. This CDR3 has 15 residues. After removal of 4 bases from V and 8 bases from J, the junction contained 11 bases not matched to a gene. Germline V gene sequence: CDR1 SGHVS, CDR2 FQNEAQ. The CDR3 DNA sequence: TGTGCCAGCAGCTCGATACCTACAGGGGGCGGGGGCTACACCTTC. As protein: CASSSIPTGGGGYTF.

The J gene is TRBJ1-2, the V gene TRBV9; D possibly corresponds to TRBD1 (5 bases). The CDR3 covers 14 residues. CDR1 is SGDLS, CDR2 YYNGEE, per germline. Trimming pared 3 bases from V and 7 bases from J, leaving 16 bases between. The CDR3 loop reads CASSGSRVTVGYTF. The CDR3 DNA reads as TGTGCCAGCAGCGGTTCCAGGGTGACTGTTGGCTACACCTTC.

The chain has TRBV4-3 and TRBJ2-3; TRBD1 might be the D (6 bases). Trimming took 3 bases from V and 1 from J, leaving 14 bases between them. Per the germline V gene, CDR1 is LGHNA and CDR2 is YSLEER. This CDR3 has 16 amino acids. CDR3 nucleotides: TGCGCCAGCAGCCAGGGACACTCAGGGGGCACAGATACGCAGTATTTT. This encodes CASSQGHSGGTDTQYF.